This TCR beta chain was recovered during a study of human T cells and chemical hapten exposure. Study overall: An area of 2 cm by more than 1.5 cm on upper inner arm skin received 2% DPC for sensitization. Study-level points and caveats: Donors, who had alopecia, may show an immune response that differs from healthy people's. Expanded TCR counts at PT1 went up together with patch test score, a positive correlation.

This clonotype turned up a few times. Its antigen is unknown. Trimming took 4 bases from V and 3 from J, leaving 10 bases between them. CDR1 and CDR2 (germline): SGHTA, FQGNSA. This CDR3 is 15 amino acids long. TCRdb re-analysed the RACE reads in MiXCR, keeping a single row per CDR3 protein. The table includes over 300,000 distinct CDR3 sequences, approximately 5.1% detected once. Described time point: pre-sensitization, week 0. The treatment: therapeutic diphenylcyclopropenone sensitization with weekly scalp DPC. Donors, patients with alopecia ranging from 18 to 70 years old and judged suitable for DPC, provided samples.

The source is a woman in her forties or fifties with alopecia areata. Some clones in this sample may be carry-over from other donors' samples. The V and J genes are TRBV7-2 and TRBJ1-6; perhaps TRBD1 as D (6 bases). This specimen consisted of whole blood, obtained in connection with sensitization to the hapten diphenylcyclopropenone (DPC). The CDR3 coding sequence is TGTGCCAGCAGCTCCCAAGGGGGCTATAATTCACCCCTCCACTTT. It codes for CASSSQGGYNSPLHF.